Each of the 4 T cell receptor beta chains below was sequenced from the same sample in a study of shared clonotypes between healthy human individuals. Measured with immunoSEQ multiplex PCR; TCRdb has only the in-frame clones, and not every one. The sample yields some 470,000 clones, 76% seen once. The specimen sequenced was PBMCs. These receptor sequences come from a middle-aged woman in good health. Some clones in this sample may be carry-over from other donors' samples.

With respect to this clone: At the DNA level, this CDR3 is encoded by other sequences in the same sample as well. The CDR3 is CASSFRGEQFF. CDR3 DNA: TGTGCCAGCAGCTTTCGAGGTGAGCAGTTCTTC. The chain combines TRBV11-2 with TRBJ2-1; D gene ambiguous. CDR1 is SGHAT, CDR2 FQNNGV, per germline. CDR3 length: 11 amino acids. V lost 3 bases to trimming and J lost 9 bases, with 6 bases between them.

This clone was seen many times. This chain's CDR3 is CASRRTGSHNEQFF. The CDR3 region has the DNA TGTGCCAGCAGGAGGACAGGGTCCCACAATGAGCAGTTCTTC. The rearrangement links TRBV7-2 to TRBJ2-1, with 8 bases aligning to TRBD1. The CDR3 totals 14 residues. The ends lost 6 bases at V and 5 bases at J; junction bases unmatched: 6. CDR1 and CDR2 from the germline V gene are SGHTA and FQGNSA.

A note on this clone: Only one base separates this from a far larger clonotype, so it likely reflects a read error. The chain combines TRBV27 with TRBJ1-1; D unresolved. The CDR3 has 13 amino acids. The germline gives CDR1 MNHEY, CDR2 SMNVEV (reference sequence). V was pared by 1 base and J by 8 bases, with 11 bases between. The CDR3 reads CASSLWVSREAFF. CDR3 sequence (DNA): TGTGCCAGCAGTTTATGGGTATCCAGGGAAGCTTTCTTT.

The chain combines TRBV10-1 with TRBJ2-1, with 8 nucleotides matching TRBD2. Germline V lookup: CDR1 WNHNN, CDR2 SYGVQD (reference sequence). Losses at the gene ends were 1 base for V and 6 bases for J; bases not matched to a gene: 5. The CDR3 loop spans 15 amino acids. The CDR3 sequence is CASSELTSGVNEQFF. The CDR3 DNA is TGCGCCAGCAGTGAGTTAACTAGCGGAGTCAATGAGCAGTTCTTC.